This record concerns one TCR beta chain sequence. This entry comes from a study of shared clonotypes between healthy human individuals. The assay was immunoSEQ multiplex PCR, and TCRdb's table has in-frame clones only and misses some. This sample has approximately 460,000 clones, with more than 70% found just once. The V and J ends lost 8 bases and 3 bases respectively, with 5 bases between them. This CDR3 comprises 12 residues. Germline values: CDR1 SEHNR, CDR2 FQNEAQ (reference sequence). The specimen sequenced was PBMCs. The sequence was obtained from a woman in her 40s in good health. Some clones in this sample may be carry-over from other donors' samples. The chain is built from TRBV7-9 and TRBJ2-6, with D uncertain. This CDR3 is CASGDGANVLTF. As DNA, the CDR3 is TGTGCCAGCGGGGATGGGGCCAACGTCCTGACTTTC.